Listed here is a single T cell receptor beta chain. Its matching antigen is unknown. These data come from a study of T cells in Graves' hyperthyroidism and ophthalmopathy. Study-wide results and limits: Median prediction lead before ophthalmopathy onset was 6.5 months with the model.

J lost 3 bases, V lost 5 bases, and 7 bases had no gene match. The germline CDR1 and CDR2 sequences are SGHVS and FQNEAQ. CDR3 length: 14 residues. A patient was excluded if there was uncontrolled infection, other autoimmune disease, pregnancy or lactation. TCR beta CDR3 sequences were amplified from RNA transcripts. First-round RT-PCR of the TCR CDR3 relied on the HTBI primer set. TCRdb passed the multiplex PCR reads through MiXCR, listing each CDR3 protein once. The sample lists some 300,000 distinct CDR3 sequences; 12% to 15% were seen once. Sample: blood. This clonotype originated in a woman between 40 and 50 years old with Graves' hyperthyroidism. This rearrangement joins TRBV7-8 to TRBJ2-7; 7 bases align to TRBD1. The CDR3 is CASSPDRRVYEQYF. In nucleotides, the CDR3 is TGTGCCAGCAGCCCGGACAGGCGTGTCTACGAGCAGTACTTC.